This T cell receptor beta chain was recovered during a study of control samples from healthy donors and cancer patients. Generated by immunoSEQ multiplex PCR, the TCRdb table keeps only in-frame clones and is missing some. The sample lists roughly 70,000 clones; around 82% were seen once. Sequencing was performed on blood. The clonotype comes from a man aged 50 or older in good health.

For the CDR3, the DNA is TGTGCCAGCAGCTACCGATTGGGTGGGGCTTCGTACGAGCAGTACTTC. Its protein is CASSYRLGGASYEQYF. The J gene is TRBJ2-7, the V gene TRBV5-5; a weak D match, TRBD1 (5 bases). The germline V and J ends were trimmed by 3 bases and 4 bases, with 20 bases remaining between them. The germline V gene has CDR1 SGHKS and CDR2 YYEKEE (reference sequence). This CDR3 spans 16 amino acids.